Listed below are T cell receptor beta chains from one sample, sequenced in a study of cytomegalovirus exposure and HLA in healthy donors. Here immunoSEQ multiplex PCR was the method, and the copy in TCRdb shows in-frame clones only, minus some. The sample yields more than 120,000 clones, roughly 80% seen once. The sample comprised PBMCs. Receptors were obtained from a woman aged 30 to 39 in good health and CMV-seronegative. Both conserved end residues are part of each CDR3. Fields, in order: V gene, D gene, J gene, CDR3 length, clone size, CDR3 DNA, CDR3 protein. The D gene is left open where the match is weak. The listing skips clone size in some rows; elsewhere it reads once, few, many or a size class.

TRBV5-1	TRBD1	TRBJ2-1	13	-	TGCGCCAGCAGCACGGACAGGAACAATGAGCAGTTCTTC	CASSTDRNNEQFF
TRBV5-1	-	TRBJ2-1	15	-	TGCGCCAGCAGGGCGGGGGCTCTCTCCTACAATGAGCAGTTCTTC	CASRAGALSYNEQFF
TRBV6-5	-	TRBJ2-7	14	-	TGTGCCAGCAGTCTATCCCAGGGCACCTACGAGCAGTACTTC	CASSLSQGTYEQYF
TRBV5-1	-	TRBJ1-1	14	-	TGCGCCAGCAGCTCTCTGAGACACGGCACTGAAGCTTTCTTT	CASSSLRHGTEAFF
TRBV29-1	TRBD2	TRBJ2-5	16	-	TGCAGCGTTGAGGGGGGTGCGGGAGGGCCGAAGGAGACCCAGTACTTC	CSVEGGAGGPKETQYF
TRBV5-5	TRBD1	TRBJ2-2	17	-	TGTGCCAGCAGCTTGGGACAGGGGGGGAAGAACACCGGGGAGCTGTTTTTT	CASSLGQGGKNTGELFF
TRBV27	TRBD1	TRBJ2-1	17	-	TGTGCCAGCAGTTCCTATCCGGGACAGGGTACGAGTAATGAGCAGTTCTTC	CASSSYPGQGTSNEQFF
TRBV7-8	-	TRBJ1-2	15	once	TGTGCCAGCAGCCCCGGCGGGGGGCGCGATGGTGGCTACACCTTC	CASSPGGGRDGGYTF
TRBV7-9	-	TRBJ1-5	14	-	TGTGCCAGCACCCCGGGATATAGCAATCAGCCCCAGCATTTT	CASTPGYSNQPQHF
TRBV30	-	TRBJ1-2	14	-	TGTGCCTGGGACCATTTGGGGGGGGACTGGGGCTACACCTTC	CAWDHLGGDWGYTF
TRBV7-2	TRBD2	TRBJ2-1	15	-	TGTGCCAGCAGCTTAGAGGGCGGGGGGGCCTTTGAGCAGTTCTTC	CASSLEGGGAFEQFF
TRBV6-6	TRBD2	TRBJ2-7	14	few	TGTGCCAGCCGGACTAGCGCCAGGGACTACGAGCAGTACTTC	CASRTSARDYEQYF
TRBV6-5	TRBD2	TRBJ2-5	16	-	TGTGCCAGCAGTTTCGTTGTAGCGGGCCCGGGGGAGACCCAGTACTTC	CASSFVVAGPGETQYF
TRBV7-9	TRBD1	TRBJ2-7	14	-	TGTGCCAGCACCCTGGCCGGGACAGGGTGCGAGCAGTACTTC	CASTLAGTGCEQYF
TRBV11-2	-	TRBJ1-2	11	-	TGTGCCAGCAGCCAGGTCTATGGCTACACCTTC	CASSQVYGYTF
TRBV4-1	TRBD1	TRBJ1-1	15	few	TGCGCCAGCAGCCGCCCGGACAGGGCGAACACTGAAGCTTTCTTT	CASSRPDRANTEAFF
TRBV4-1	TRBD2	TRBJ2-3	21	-	TGCGCCAGCAGCCGGAAAGGGCGACTAGCGGGGGGAGCTACATACACAGATACGCAGTATTTT	CASSRKGRLAGGATYTDTQYF
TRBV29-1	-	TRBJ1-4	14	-	TGCAGCGTTGAATCAGGCGCAACTAATGAAAAACTGTTTTTT	CSVESGATNEKLFF
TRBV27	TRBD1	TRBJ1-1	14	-	TGTGCCAGCAGTTTATTACGGACAGGGTCGGGGGCTTTCTTT	CASSLLRTGSGAFF
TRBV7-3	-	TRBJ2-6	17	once	TGTGCCAGCAGCTTAACTTACGGGGTGCTCGGGGCCAACGTCCTGACTTTC	CASSLTYGVLGANVLTF
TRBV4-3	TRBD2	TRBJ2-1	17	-	TGCGCCAGCAGCCAAGATGTTAGCGGGGGGGTTTACAATGAGCAGTTCTTC	CASSQDVSGGVYNEQFF
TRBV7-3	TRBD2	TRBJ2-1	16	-	TGTGCCAGCAGCCTGAGTCCGGGGGGGCCGGACAATGAGCAGTTCTTC	CASSLSPGGPDNEQFF
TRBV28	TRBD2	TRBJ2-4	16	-	TGTGCCAGCAGTCCCCGCTCGAAATGGGAGGGAAACATTCAGTACTTC	CASSPRSKWEGNIQYF
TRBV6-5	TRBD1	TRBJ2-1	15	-	TGTGCCAGCAGTTACGAGGGGGCCCCCTACAATGAGCAGTTCTTC	CASSYEGAPYNEQFF
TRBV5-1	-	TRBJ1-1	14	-	TGCGCCAGCAGCTTGGGGGGCATGAACACTGAAGCTTTCTTT	CASSLGGMNTEAFF
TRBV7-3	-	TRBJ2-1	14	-	TGTGCCAGCAGCTCCCAGCCTGGCGGCGATGAGCAGTTCTTC	CASSSQPGGDEQFF
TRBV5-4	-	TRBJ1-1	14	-	TGTGCCAGCAGCTTGGGACAGGCGGTAACTGAAGCTTTCTTT	CASSLGQAVTEAFF
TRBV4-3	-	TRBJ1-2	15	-	TGCGCCAGCAGCCAAGATAAAGAGATTTATCATGGCTACACCTTC	CASSQDKEIYHGYTF
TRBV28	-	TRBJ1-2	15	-	TGTGCCAGCAGTTTACAGGGTCCCGTCGCCTATGGCTACACCTTC	CASSLQGPVAYGYTF
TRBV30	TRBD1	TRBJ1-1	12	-	TGTGCCTGGAGTGCCAGGGGGACTGAAGCTTTCTTT	CAWSARGTEAFF
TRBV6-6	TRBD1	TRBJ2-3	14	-	TGTGCCAGCAGTTACGACAGGGGCAGAGATACGCAGTATTTT	CASSYDRGRDTQYF
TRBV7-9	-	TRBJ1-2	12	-	TGTGCCAGCAGCTTTATAGGGAGTGGCTACACCTTC	CASSFIGSGYTF
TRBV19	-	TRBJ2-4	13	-	TGTGCCAGTAACCTAGGGAGGGGGAGTCATCAGTACTTC	CASNLGRGSHQYF
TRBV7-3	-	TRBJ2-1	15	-	TGTGCCAGCAGCTTCCGACAGAGCTCCTACAATGAGCAGTTCTTC	CASSFRQSSYNEQFF
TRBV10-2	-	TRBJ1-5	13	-	TGCGCCAGCAGTGGCCAGTTCAATCAGCCCCAGCATTTT	CASSGQFNQPQHF
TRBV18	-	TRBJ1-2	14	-	TGTGCCAGCTCACCACTTTCCGGAGGGGATGGCTACACCTTC	CASSPLSGGDGYTF
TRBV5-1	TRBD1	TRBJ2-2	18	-	TGCGCCAGCAGCCCGGGACAGCCACCCCCGAATCACACCGGGGAGCTGTTTTTT	CASSPGQPPPNHTGELFF
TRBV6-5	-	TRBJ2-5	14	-	TGTGCCAGCAGTTACTCGAGGGTACAAGAGACCCAGTACTTC	CASSYSRVQETQYF
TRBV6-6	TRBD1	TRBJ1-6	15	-	TGTGCCAGCAGTTACCCCCAGGGGGTCGGTTCACCCCTCCACTTT	CASSYPQGVGSPLHF
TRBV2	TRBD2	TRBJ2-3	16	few	TGTGCCAGCAGCCAAGGGACTAGCGGATACACAGATACGCAGTATTTT	CASSQGTSGYTDTQYF
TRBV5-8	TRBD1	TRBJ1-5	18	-	TGTGCCAGCAGCCCGATTCGCGGGAGGAACAGGGGCGTCCAGCCCCAGCATTTT	CASSPIRGRNRGVQPQHF